This T cell receptor beta chain is from a study of CD8+CD57+ T cells in acquired aplastic anemia. Turning to the study itself: Sorted CD4+ and CD8+ cells gave an average of approximately 3 ug of DNA.

General observations from the study: Controls and patients did not differ significantly in CD8+ Simpson's diversity. Roughly 27 shared CD8+ CDR3s appeared highly expressed within patients' immunodominant clones.

Trimming took 1 base from V and 4 from J, leaving 10 bases between them. Per germline, CDR1 SGHAT and CDR2 FQNNGV. The CDR3 totals 15 residues. The table lists this clonotype with many counts. The antigen remains unidentified. Profiling that covered TCR beta VDJ and CDR3 relied on genomic DNA as its template. TCRdb passed the reads through MiXCR, listing each CDR3 protein once. The sample consists of 250,000 to 350,000 distinct CDR3 sequences, 50% to 70% of them appearing once. V is TRBV11-2 and J is TRBJ1-4; D remains ambiguous. The sequencing sample was made of sorted CD4+, CD8+, or CD8+CD57+ T cells (not recorded which) from PBMCs. The receptor was isolated from a human donor with severe aplastic anemia or a healthy control (not recorded which). The CDR3 region is CASSLGGAGNEKLFF. The CDR3 DNA reads as TGTGCCAGCAGCTTAGGGGGAGCTGGTAATGAAAAACTGTTTTTT. The complete variable domain, with remaining parts taken from reference TRBV11-2 and TRBJ1-4, reads EAGVAQSPRYKIIEKRQSVAFWCNPISGHATLYWYQQILGQGPKLLIQFQNNGVVDDSQLPKDRFSAERLKGVDSTLKIQPAKLEDSAVYLCASSLGGAGNEKLFFGSGTQLSVL.